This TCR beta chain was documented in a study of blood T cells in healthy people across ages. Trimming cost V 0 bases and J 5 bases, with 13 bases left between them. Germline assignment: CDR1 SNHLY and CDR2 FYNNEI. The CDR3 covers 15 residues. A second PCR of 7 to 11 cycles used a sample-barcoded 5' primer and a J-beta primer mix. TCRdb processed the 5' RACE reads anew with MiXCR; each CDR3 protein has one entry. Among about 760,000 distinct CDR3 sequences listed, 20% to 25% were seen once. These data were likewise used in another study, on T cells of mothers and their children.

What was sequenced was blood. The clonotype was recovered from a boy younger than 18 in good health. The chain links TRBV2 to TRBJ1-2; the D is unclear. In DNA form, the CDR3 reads TGTGCCAGCAGTGAAGCCTTAGGGTCCACTTATGGCTACACCTTC. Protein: CASSEALGSTYGYTF.